The next 24 T cell receptor beta chains were all read from a single sample in a study of cytomegalovirus exposure and HLA in healthy donors. The PCR made use of 60 Vbeta and 13 Jbeta primers. TCRdb's table, derived via immunoSEQ multiplex PCR, lists solely in-frame clones and lacks some. The table lists 210,000 or so clones, approximately 87% of them singletons. The sequencing input was PBMCs. The receptor set was obtained from a human donor in good health.

The chain uses TRBV7-6 and TRBJ2-2; 7 positions match TRBD1. The CDR3 runs to 12 residues. The trim removed 11 bases at V and 5 bases at J, leaving 5 bases unmatched. Germline V CDR1 and CDR2: SGHVS, FNYEAQ. The DNA of the CDR3 is TGTGCCTGGGCAGGGGGAACCGGGGAGCTGTTTTTT. Its translation is CAWAGGTGELFF.

The chain uses TRBV15 and TRBJ2-3; perhaps TRBD2 as D (6 bases). This CDR3 has 16 residues. The germline gives CDR1 LNHNV, CDR2 YYDKDF (reference sequence). V lost 3 bases and J 0 bases, leaving 13 bases between the germline ends. The CDR3 DNA follows: TGTGCCACCAGCAGGGGAGGCGACAGTAGCACAGATACGCAGTATTTT. Residues: CATSRGGDSSTDTQYF.

As to this clone: Its ends do not fully match the called genes, so a read error is possible. Other nucleotide sequences in the sample specify the same CDR3. The gene calls are TRBV9 and TRBJ2-7; D is ambiguous. Per germline, CDR1 SGDLS and CDR2 YYNGEE. The CDR3 runs 13 residues. This chain's CDR3 is CASSVVGGLEQYF. CDR3 DNA sequence: TGTGCTAGCAGCGTAGTCGGTGGGCTCGAGCAGTACTTC.

Concerning this clone: At one of its ends the junction is not consistent with the germline gene, which may arise from a read error. The chain joins TRBV5-6 to TRBJ1-2; D gene uncertain. From germline, CDR1 is SGHDT and CDR2 YYEEEE. This CDR3 contains 13 residues. The CDR3 here is CASSLDLDYGHTF. As DNA, the CDR3 is TGTGCCAGCAGTTTAGACTTGGACTATGGCCACACCTTC.

The chain carries TRBV5-1 and TRBJ2-7, with 11 nucleotides matching TRBD2. The CDR3 totals 16 residues. Looked up from germline, CDR1 is SGHRS and CDR2 is YFSETQ. The junction had 8 bases not matched to a gene; V was cut back by 0 bases and J by 6 bases. The CDR3 loop is CASSLAALAGVGEQYF. As DNA, the CDR3 is TGCGCCAGCAGCTTGGCCGCACTAGCGGGAGTAGGCGAGCAGTACTTC.

The rearrangement links TRBV7-2 to TRBJ2-7; 11 bases match TRBD2. V dropped 1 base and J dropped 6; count of bases not matched to a gene: 5. This CDR3 region has 15 residues. Germline assignment: CDR1 SGHTA and CDR2 FQGNSA. DNA of the CDR3: TGTGCCAGCAGCTTAGAACTAGCGGGAGACGGCGAGCAGTACTTC. Residues: CASSLELAGDGEQYF.

The rearrangement joins TRBV14 to TRBJ1-2, with D unresolved. From germline, CDR1 is SGHDN and CDR2 FVKESK. The CDR3 totals 14 residues. Between the trimmed V and J ends, which lost 4 bases and 2 bases, there was a span of 11 bases. In DNA, the CDR3 is TGTGCCAGCAGCCGAGGAGGTGACAACTATGGCTACACCTTC. Translated: CASSRGGDNYGYTF.

The chain joins TRBV11-2 to TRBJ2-1, with D uncertain. V was cut by 3 bases and J by 8 bases, with 2 bases left in between. Per the germline V gene, CDR1 is SGHAT and CDR2 is FQNNGV. The CDR3 has 10 residues. In DNA, the CDR3 is TGTGCCAGCAGCTTCGATGAGCAGTTCTTC. This translates into CASSFDEQFF. The full variable domain, its missing parts supplied by reference TRBV11-2 and TRBJ2-1, is EAGVAQSPRYKIIEKRQSVAFWCNPISGHATLYWYQQILGQGPKLLIQFQNNGVVDDSQLPKDRFSAERLKGVDSTLKIQPAKLEDSAVYLCASSFDEQFFGPGTRLTVL.

This chain connects TRBV4-2 to TRBJ1-5; TRBD1 aligns across 7 bases. With V trimmed by 4 bases and J by 5 bases, 2 bases remained unmatched. Germline CDR1 and CDR2: LGHNA and YNFKEQ. The CDR3 is 13 residues long. As DNA, the CDR3 is TGTGCCAGCAGCCGGGACAGCTATCAGCCCCAGCATTTT. It translates to CASSRDSYQPQHF.

In nucleotides, the CDR3 is TGTGCCAGCAGGGGACTAGCCGTTTTGGGCGAGCAGTACTTC. This codes for CASRGLAVLGEQYF. The chain recombines TRBV11-2 with TRBJ2-7; 9 bases agree with TRBD2. The CDR3 is 14 residues long. The junction had 9 bases not matched to a gene; V was cut back by 6 bases and J by 6 bases. Germline lookup yields CDR1 SGHAT and CDR2 FQNNGV.

The chain links TRBV4-2 to TRBJ2-3, with D uncertain. The V end was cut by 6 bases, the J end by 6 bases, with 10 bases between. The CDR3 runs 12 residues. Looked up from germline, CDR1 is LGHNA and CDR2 is YNFKEQ. The CDR3 sequence: CASRHFGDTQYF. CDR3 coding DNA: TGTGCCAGCAGACATTTCGGGGATACGCAGTATTTT.

This chain connects TRBV5-6 to TRBJ1-6; unclear D gene. V lost 3 bases and J 1 base, leaving 14 bases between the germline ends. Germline-derived CDR1 and CDR2 are SGHDT and YYEEEE. The CDR3 length is 17 residues. CDR3 residues: CASSSQRGGSYNSPLHF. The CDR3 DNA follows: TGTGCCAGCAGCTCCCAGAGAGGAGGGTCCTATAATTCACCCCTCCACTTT.

The V and J genes are TRBV5-1 and TRBJ2-3, with TRBD1 identical over 8 bases. J lost 3 bases, V lost 4 bases, and 7 bases had no gene match. Looked up from germline, CDR1 is SGHRS and CDR2 is YFSETQ. The CDR3 extends over 15 amino acids. Here the CDR3 DNA reads TGCGCCAGCAGCCAGGGACAGGTAACTACAGATACGCAGTATTTT. It is translated as CASSQGQVTTDTQYF.

The V call is TRBV19, the J call TRBJ2-7; TRBD1 might be the D (6 bases). V lost 6 bases to trimming and J lost 3 bases, with 15 bases between them. Germline CDR1 LNHDA, CDR2 SQIVND (reference sequence). The CDR3 sequence is 14 residues long. The CDR3 DNA reads as TGTGCCAGTAGCCCCAAGGGGGTTGGCTACGAGCAGTACTTC. Residues: CASSPKGVGYEQYF.

The V gene is TRBV10-1, the J gene TRBJ2-1, with D possibly being TRBD2 (5 bases). This CDR3 spans 15 amino acids. V was trimmed by 3 bases and J by 7 bases, leaving 16 bases between them. Germline V CDR1 and CDR2: WNHNN, SYGVQD (reference sequence). The CDR3 loop is CASSDVGLLPNEQFF. The CDR3 DNA sequence: TGCGCCAGCAGTGACGTCGGACTCCTACCAAATGAGCAGTTCTTC.

V is TRBV7-3 and J is TRBJ2-3; 7 bases map to TRBD1. V dropped 5 bases and J dropped 0; count of bases not matched to a gene: 14. Germline V gene sequence: CDR1 SGHTA, CDR2 FQGTGA. The CDR3 consists of 18 residues. CDR3 in DNA: TGTGCCAGCAGCCTCTCAGGAGACAGGGTTTTGAGCACAGATACGCAGTATTTT. Encoded protein: CASSLSGDRVLSTDTQYF.

V usage is TRBV5-6 and J usage is TRBJ1-5, with D maybe TRBD1 (6 bases). V was clipped by 1 base and J by 0 bases, with 17 bases between them. This CDR3 is built from 18 residues. Germline V gene data show CDR1 as SGHDT and CDR2 as YYEEEE. The CDR3 region has the DNA TGTGCCAGCAGCTTGAGGGGGGCGGGGGCTTATAGCAATCAGCCCCAGCATTTT. The encoded protein is CASSLRGAGAYSNQPQHF.

The chain combines TRBV5-4 with TRBJ2-2; perhaps TRBD2 as D (5 bases). The CDR3 covers 14 residues. Trimming took off 2 bases at V and 1 base at J, with 6 bases between the two ends. Germline CDR1 SGHNT, CDR2 YYREEE (reference sequence). Written as DNA, the CDR3 is TGTGCCAGCAGCTTTACTAGGAACACCGGGGAGCTGTTTTTT. This gives the protein CASSFTRNTGELFF.

This chain connects TRBV27 to TRBJ2-3; no clear D gene. Trimming pared 2 bases from V and 1 base from J, leaving 10 bases between. The germline V gene encodes CDR1 MNHEY and CDR2 SMNVEV (reference sequence). This CDR3 has 15 amino acids. The CDR3 DNA sequence: TGTGCCAGCAGTTTAGTGTACGGTCGCACAGATACGCAGTATTTT. Translation gives CASSLVYGRTDTQYF.

This clone was seen a handful of times. The chain uses TRBV9 and TRBJ1-1; 11 nucleotides align to TRBD1. The germline CDR1 and CDR2 sequences are SGDLS and YYNGEE. Trimming cost V 4 bases and J 5 bases; bases outside gene matches: 10. This CDR3 has 16 amino acids. CDR3 amino acids: CASSLGTGGGGTEAFF. For the CDR3, the DNA is TGTGCCAGCAGCTTAGGGACAGGGGGAGGGGGAACTGAAGCTTTCTTT.

This chain links TRBV10-3 with TRBJ2-1; D uncertain. Trimming removed 7 bases from V and 2 bases from J, with 12 bases in between. CDR1 is ENHRY, CDR2 SYGVKD, per germline. The CDR3 is 14 amino acids. CDR3 nucleotides: TGTGCCATCAATGGCGGCGAAACCTACAATGAGCAGTTCTTC. Its protein product is CAINGGETYNEQFF.

A word on this clone: A junction boundary mismatches the germline segment, possibly from a read error. The V call is TRBV2, the J call TRBJ2-3; 11 positions match TRBD2. Germline CDR1 reads SNHLY; CDR2 reads FYNNEI. The CDR3 loop spans 14 amino acids. In DNA form, the CDR3 reads TGTGCCAGCAGTTTACTAGCGGGAGTAGATACGCAATATTTT. It is translated as CASSLLAGVDTQYF. The entire variable domain, with the rest obtained from reference TRBV2 and TRBJ2-3, is as follows: EPEVTQTPSHQVTQMGQEVILRCVPISNHLYFYWYRQILGQKVEFLVSFYNNEISEKSEIFDDQFSVERPDGSNFTLKIRSTKLEDSAMYFCASSLLAGVDTQYFGPGTRLTVL.

CDR3: CASSSVRQSTYGYTF. CDR3 sequence (DNA): TGTGCCAGCAGCTCCGTCAGACAGAGTACCTATGGCTACACCTTC. The V call is TRBV11-2, the J call TRBJ1-2; D possibly corresponds to TRBD1 (5 bases). The germline V gene encodes CDR1 SGHAT and CDR2 FQNNGV. The germline V and J ends were trimmed by 4 bases and 4 bases, with 16 bases remaining between them. The CDR3 extends over 15 amino acids.

The rearrangement joins TRBV6-5 to TRBJ1-1, with a tentative D call TRBD1 (5 bases). CDR1 and CDR2 from the germline V gene are MNHEY and SVGAGI. The CDR3 is 15 amino acids. The V end lost 8 bases, the J end lost 4 bases, and 20 bases lay between the germline ends. In DNA form, the CDR3 reads TGTGCCAGCTTAACGGGCGGGACGGGTCGCACTGAAGCTTTCTTT. It specifies CASLTGGTGRTEAFF.